This T cell receptor beta chain was recovered during a study of blood T cell repertoires in COVID-19. CDR1 and CDR2 from the germline V gene are LGHDT and YNNKEL (reference sequence). This CDR3 comprises 17 residues. Trimming cost V 2 bases and J 3 bases; bases outside gene matches: 9. Repertoires were generated with immunoSEQ multiplex PCR, while TCRdb's copy carries only in-frame clones and drops some. This table holds 150,000 or so clones, approximately 80% found once. The chain is built from TRBV3-1 (or the pseudogene TRBV3-2) and TRBJ1-1, with TRBD1 matching over 10 bases. The clonotype comes from a human donor with acute or convalescent COVID-19. The donor label of this sample is uncertain. Material for sequencing was peripheral blood. In DNA, the CDR3 is TGTGCCAGCAGCCAAAGGACAGGGGGAATAGTGGACACTGAAGCTTTCTTT. Translation gives CASSQRTGGIVDTEAFF.